The 5 T cell receptor beta chains in this list originate from one sample, sequenced in a study of blood T cell repertoires in COVID-19. Profiling relied on immunoSEQ multiplex PCR, and the TCRdb table lists in-frame clones only, not all of them. This sample has roughly 290,000 clones, with 75% to 95% found just once. Specimen: peripheral blood. These receptors all stem from a woman aged 30 to 39 with COVID-19, enrolled during active disease.

The V call is TRBV10-3, the J call TRBJ2-7; TRBD2 agrees at 7 bases. The germline CDR1 and CDR2 sequences are ENHRY and SYGVKD. This CDR3 spans 11 amino acids. V was clipped by 4 bases and J by 6 bases; unmatched bases: 0. This CDR3 reads CAISGTSEQYF. The CDR3 region has the DNA TGTGCCATCAGTGGGACTAGCGAGCAGTACTTC.

This sequence joins TRBV6-5 and TRBJ1-4, with 11 positions matching TRBD1. The germline CDR1 and CDR2 sequences are MNHEY and SVGAGI. This CDR3 region has 14 residues. Trimming cost V 7 bases and J 12 bases; bases outside gene matches: 10. CDR3 protein: CASTTVGTGGQLFF. The CDR3 coding sequence is TGTGCCAGCACCACCGTTGGGACAGGGGGGCAACTGTTTTTT.

The table lists this clone with a few counts. The V call is TRBV2, the J call TRBJ2-5; 8 bases map to TRBD1. The germline gives CDR1 SNHLY, CDR2 FYNNEI. The CDR3 extends over 16 amino acids. Trimming took 2 bases from V and 5 from J; bases not matched to a gene: 10. CDR3 nucleotide sequence: TGTGCCAGCAGTGAAAGTAGAACAGGGGGGTTTGAGACCCAGTACTTC. This gives the protein CASSESRTGGFETQYF.

The gene calls are TRBV28 and TRBJ2-7; D remains unclear. Germline V lookup: CDR1 MDHEN, CDR2 SYDVKM. The CDR3 loop spans 13 amino acids. V was shortened by 3 bases and J by 4 bases, with 10 bases between the two germline ends. The CDR3 bases are TGTGCCAGCAGTTTCCCTCCCCTATACGAGCAGTACTTC. It encodes CASSFPPLYEQYF.

The V and J genes are TRBV29-1 and TRBJ2-1; a possible D gene is TRBD2 (6 bases). The germline V gene encodes CDR1 SQVTM and CDR2 ANQGSEA. Between the trimmed V and J ends, which lost 2 bases and 5 bases, there was a span of 16 bases. The CDR3 loop spans 15 amino acids. The CDR3 sequence: CSVERALAGNNEQFF. The CDR3 DNA sequence: TGCAGCGTTGAAAGAGCCCTTGCGGGGAACAATGAGCAGTTCTTC.